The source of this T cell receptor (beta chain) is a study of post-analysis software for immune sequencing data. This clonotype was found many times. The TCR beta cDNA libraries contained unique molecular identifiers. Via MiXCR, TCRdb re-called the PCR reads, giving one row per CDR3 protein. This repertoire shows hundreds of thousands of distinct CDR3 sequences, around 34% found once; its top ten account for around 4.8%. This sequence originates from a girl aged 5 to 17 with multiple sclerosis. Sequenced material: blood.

The CDR3 nucleotides read TGCGCCAGCAGACCGACCTTGGACAGCCGGGGTGAGCAGTTCTTC. Encoded protein: CASRPTLDSRGEQFF. The chain has TRBV4-1 and TRBJ2-1; D may be TRBD1 (6 bases). Germline CDR1 is MGHRA and CDR2 is YSYEKL. This CDR3 has 15 amino acids. The germline V and J ends were trimmed by 6 bases and 9 bases, with 21 bases remaining between them.